Listed here is a single T cell receptor beta chain. Its cognate antigen is unknown. This entry belongs to a study of OX40 agonist ivuxolimab in advanced cancers. V lost 3 bases and J lost 2; bases outside the gene matches: 4. The germline V gene encodes CDR1 MGHRA and CDR2 YSYEKL. The CDR3 contains 15 residues. Repertoires were generated with immunoSEQ multiplex PCR, while TCRdb's copy carries only in-frame clones and drops some. The sample includes around 15,000 clones, roughly three quarters of them seen just once. Whole-study results and caveats: At 0.1 to 3.0 mg/kg, CD4+ and CD8+ blood T cells expanded clonally by week 6. Expanded clones were, on average, more numerous among CD8+ T cells than CD4+.

This chain connects TRBV4-1 to TRBJ2-7; 10 bases are shared with TRBD2. The receptor was derived from an adult with an advanced solid tumor such as melanoma, head and neck, liver or kidney cancer. The specimen comprised CD4+ or CD8+ T cells sorted from blood, sampled in a trial of the OX40 agonist ivuxolimab. Here the CDR3 reads CASSHLAGGPYEQYF. As DNA, the CDR3 is TGCGCCAGCAGCCATTTAGCGGGGGGTCCCTACGAGCAGTACTTC.